The sequence of this TCR beta chain was determined in a study of response to subunit inactivated influenza vaccine. Study-wide results and caveats: A suggestion made by the authors is that each seasonal influenza vaccination recruits few new T cells.

This clonotype was seen at least ten times. Its antigen is unknown. The V end lost 5 bases, the J end lost 6 bases, and 11 bases lay between the germline ends. The CDR3 totals 12 residues. TCRdb fed the RT-PCR reads into MiXCR, producing one record per CDR3 protein. The repertoire holds under 800,000 distinct CDR3 sequences, more than 11% seen once, with around 7% in the top ten. The chain employs TRBV12-3 or TRBV12-4 and TRBJ2-7; D is unclear. The sample in question was PBMCs from blood, obtained around 15 days before vaccination. The TCR originated in a man aged 50-60 years who received an inactivated influenza vaccine. In DNA form, the CDR3 reads TGTGCCAGCAGTCCTAGATATGGCGAGCAGTACTTC. Translating gives CASSPRYGEQYF.